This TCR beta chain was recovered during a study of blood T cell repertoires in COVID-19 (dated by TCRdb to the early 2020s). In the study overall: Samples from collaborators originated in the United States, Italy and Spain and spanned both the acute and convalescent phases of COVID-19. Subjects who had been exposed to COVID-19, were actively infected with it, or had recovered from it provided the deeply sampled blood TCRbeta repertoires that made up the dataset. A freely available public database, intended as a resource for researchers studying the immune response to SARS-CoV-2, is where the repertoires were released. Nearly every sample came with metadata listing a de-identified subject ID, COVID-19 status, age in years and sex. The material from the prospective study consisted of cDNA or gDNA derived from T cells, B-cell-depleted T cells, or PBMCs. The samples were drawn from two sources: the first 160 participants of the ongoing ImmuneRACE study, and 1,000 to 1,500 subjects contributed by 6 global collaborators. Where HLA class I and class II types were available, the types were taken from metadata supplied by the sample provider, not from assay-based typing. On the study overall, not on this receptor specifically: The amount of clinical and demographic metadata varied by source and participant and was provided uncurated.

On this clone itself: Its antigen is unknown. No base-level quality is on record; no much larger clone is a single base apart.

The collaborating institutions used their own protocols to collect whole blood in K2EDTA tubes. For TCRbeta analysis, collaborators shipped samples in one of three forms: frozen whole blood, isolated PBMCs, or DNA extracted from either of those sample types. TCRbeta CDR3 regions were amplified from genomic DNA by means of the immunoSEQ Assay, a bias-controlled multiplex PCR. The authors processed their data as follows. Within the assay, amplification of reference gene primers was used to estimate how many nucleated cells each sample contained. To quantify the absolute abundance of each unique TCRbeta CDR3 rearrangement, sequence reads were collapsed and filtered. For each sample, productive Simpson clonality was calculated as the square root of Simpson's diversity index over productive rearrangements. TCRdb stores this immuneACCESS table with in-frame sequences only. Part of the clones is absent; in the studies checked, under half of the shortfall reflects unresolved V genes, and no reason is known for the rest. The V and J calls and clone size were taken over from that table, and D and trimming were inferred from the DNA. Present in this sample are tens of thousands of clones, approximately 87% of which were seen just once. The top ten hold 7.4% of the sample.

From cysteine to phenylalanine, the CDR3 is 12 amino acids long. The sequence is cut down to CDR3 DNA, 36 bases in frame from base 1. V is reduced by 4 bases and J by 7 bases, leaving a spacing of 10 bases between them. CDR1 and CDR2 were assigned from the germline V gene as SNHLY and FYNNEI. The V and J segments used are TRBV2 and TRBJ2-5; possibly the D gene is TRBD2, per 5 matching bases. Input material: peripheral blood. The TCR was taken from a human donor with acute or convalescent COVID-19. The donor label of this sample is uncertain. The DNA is TGTGCCAGCAGTGGGCCGGGAAGGACCCAGTACTTC. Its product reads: CASSGPGRTQYF.